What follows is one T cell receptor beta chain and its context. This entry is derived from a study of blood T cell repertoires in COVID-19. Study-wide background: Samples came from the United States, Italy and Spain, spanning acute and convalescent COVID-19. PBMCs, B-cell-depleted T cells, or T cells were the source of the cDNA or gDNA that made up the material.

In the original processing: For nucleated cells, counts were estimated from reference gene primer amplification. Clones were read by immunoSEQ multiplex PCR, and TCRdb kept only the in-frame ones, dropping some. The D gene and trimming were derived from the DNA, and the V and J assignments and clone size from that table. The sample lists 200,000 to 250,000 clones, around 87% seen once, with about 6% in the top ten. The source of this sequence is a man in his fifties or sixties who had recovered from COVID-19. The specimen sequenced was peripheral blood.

CDR3 sequence reads: CASSNRDTYYEQYF. The CDR3 DNA sequence: TGTGCCAGCAGTAACCGGGACACGTACTACGAGCAGTACTTC. The chain joins TRBV6-5 to TRBJ2-7; D might be TRBD1 (6 bases). With 5 bases removed from V and 3 bases from J, the gap between germline ends came to 14 bases. The germline V gene has CDR1 MNHEY and CDR2 SVGAGI. CDR3 size: 14 residues.